This T cell receptor (beta chain) is drawn from a study of beta chain features in type 1 diabetes. About the research overall: When patients were set against healthy donors, age, gender and cell yields were similar.

The V gene's germline CDR1 is LGHNA and CDR2 YSLEER. Trimming removed 0 bases from V and 6 bases from J; junction bases left unmatched: 9. The CDR3 is 17 residues long. This clone occurred a few times. The authors reverse transcribed all of the isolated RNA, so sequencing captured expressed TCRB transcripts. Only in-frame clones appear in the TCRdb table, and some are missing; sequencing was by immunoSEQ multiplex PCR. The sample includes fewer than 650,000 clones, about a sixth seen only once; the top ten take about 0.086%. This TCR was sampled from a man aged 18 to 29 in good health. Material: naive CD4+ T cells from blood. This chain links TRBV4-3 with TRBJ2-5, with 11 positions matching TRBD2. The DNA of the CDR3 is TGCGCCAGCAGCCAAGAGACTAGCGGGACGCTCACGAAGACCCAGTACTTC. It specifies CASSQETSGTLTKTQYF.